The clone carrying this T cell receptor beta chain was recorded only once. The antigen is not known. The sample belongs to a study of vaccination effects on CD4 cells after COVID-19. This CDR3 has 14 amino acids. Germline CDR1 and CDR2: SGHRS and YFSETQ. Deletions cut 0 bases from V and 1 base from J, with 7 bases between. Measured with immunoSEQ multiplex PCR; TCRdb has only the in-frame clones, and not every one. The sample lists under 75,000 clones, about four fifths seen once, with 12% in the top ten. Study-level points and caveats: In the late period after vaccination, infection- and vaccine-induced clones contracted markedly. Relatively few convalescent patients took part in the study, which had no early post-infection timepoints.

After expansion with viral peptide pools in the ViraFEST assay, antigen-specific CD4+ T cells were sequenced. Subsequent to a culture period of 10 to 11 days, CD4+ T cells were isolated. Vaccinated participants had no history of SARS-CoV-2 infection and tested negative for nucleocapsid antibodies. Days 3 and 7 were when half the medium was replaced with IL-2 medium. This clonotype originated in a human donor who received a COVID-19 vaccine. This chain uses TRBV5-1 with TRBJ1-1; the D is unclear. The source material was CD4+ T cells from PBMCs cultured with SARS-CoV-2 spike peptides, sampled before COVID-19 vaccination. CDR3 bases: TGCGCCAGCAGCTTGGGGGTCGCGAACACTGAAGCTTTCTTT. The encoded protein is CASSLGVANTEAFF.